This T cell receptor beta chain derives from a study of T cell repertoires in cytomegalovirus infection. At the level of the study: The public TCR beta signatures pointed to both CMV infection and matching HLA type. Study findings and constraints: Ex vivo, HLA-C-restricted CMV-specific TCR beta clonotypes prevailed over the rest of the response. Identification of carriers of CMV plus the relevant HLA was performed using cumulative public TCR beta family frequency.

This CDR3 spans 14 amino acids. The V and J ends lost 5 bases and 2 bases, in that order; junction bases with no gene match: 1. Germline-derived CDR1 and CDR2 are SEHNR and FQNEAQ (reference sequence). This clonotype was picked up many times. Its antigen is still unknown. MiXCR, run by TCRdb on the reads, gives a single entry per CDR3 protein. The sample gives hundreds of thousands of distinct CDR3 sequences, around 9.6% of which show up once; approximately 2.3% is in the top ten. This TCR was recovered from a human donor in good health (CMV status not recorded). Some clones in this sample may be carry-over from other donors' samples. Sequencing used PBMCs. The V gene is TRBV7-9, the J gene TRBJ1-4; 8 bases are shared with TRBD1. In nucleotides, the CDR3 is TGTGCCAGCAGCAACAGGGGGACTAATGAAAAACTGTTTTTT. Protein: CASSNRGTNEKLFF.